This entry lists 2 T cell receptor beta chains sequenced from one sample in a study of beta chain features in type 1 diabetes. General study points: Researchers report that Type 1 diabetes patients had moderately but significantly shorter TCRB CDR3s across all four CD4+ subsets.

Reverse transcription of all isolated RNA meant that expressed TCRB transcripts were sequenced. Here immunoSEQ multiplex PCR was the method, and the copy in TCRdb shows in-frame clones only, minus some. The sample yields about 340,000 clones, around an eighth seen once. No antigen has been identified for these receptors. The source material was naive CD4+ T cells from blood. The receptors derive from a woman aged 18-29 years with type 1 diabetes.

The V call is TRBV19, the J call TRBJ2-1, with 7 bases aligning to TRBD2. Germline lookup yields CDR1 LNHDA and CDR2 SQIVND (reference sequence). V lost 4 bases to trimming and J lost 9 bases; unmatched junction nucleotides: 9. This CDR3 spans 14 amino acids. Here the CDR3 reads CASSTTHPSGEQFF. The DNA of the CDR3 is TGTGCCAGTAGTACCACCCACCCTAGCGGTGAGCAGTTCTTC.

This rearrangement joins TRBV4-3 to TRBJ1-4; TRBD1 agrees at 10 bases. Losses at the gene ends were 0 bases for V and 10 bases for J; bases not matched to a gene: 8. Germline V gene lookup returns CDR1 LGHNA and CDR2 YSLEER. This CDR3 has 16 residues. In DNA form, the CDR3 reads TGCGCCAGCAGCCAAGACCGGACAGGGGGTATGGGAAAACTGTTTTTT. Residues: CASSQDRTGGMGKLFF.